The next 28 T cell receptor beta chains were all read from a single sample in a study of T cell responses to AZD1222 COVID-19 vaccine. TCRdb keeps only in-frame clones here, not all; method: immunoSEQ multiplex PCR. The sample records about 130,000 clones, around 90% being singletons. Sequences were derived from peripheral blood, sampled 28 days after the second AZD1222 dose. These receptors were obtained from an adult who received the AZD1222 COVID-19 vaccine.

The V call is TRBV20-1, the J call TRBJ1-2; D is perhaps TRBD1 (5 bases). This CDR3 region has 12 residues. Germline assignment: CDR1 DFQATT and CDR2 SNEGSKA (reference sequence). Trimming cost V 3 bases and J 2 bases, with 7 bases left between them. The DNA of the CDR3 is TGCAGTGCTAGTCGGGACAACTATGGCTACACCTTC. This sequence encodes CSASRDNYGYTF.

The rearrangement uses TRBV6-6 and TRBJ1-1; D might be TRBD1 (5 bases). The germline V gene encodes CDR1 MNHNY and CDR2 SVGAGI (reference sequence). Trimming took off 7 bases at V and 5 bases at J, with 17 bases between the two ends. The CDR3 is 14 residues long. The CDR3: CASNVAGGRTEAFF. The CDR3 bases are TGTGCCAGCAATGTGGCGGGGGGAAGGACTGAAGCTTTCTTT.

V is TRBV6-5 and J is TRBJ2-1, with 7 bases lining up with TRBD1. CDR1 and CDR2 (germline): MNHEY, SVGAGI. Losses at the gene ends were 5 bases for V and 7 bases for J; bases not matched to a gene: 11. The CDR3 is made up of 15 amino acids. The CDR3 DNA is TGTGCCAGCAGTCCCGATTACAGGGGTTTGAATGAGCAGTTCTTC. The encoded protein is CASSPDYRGLNEQFF.

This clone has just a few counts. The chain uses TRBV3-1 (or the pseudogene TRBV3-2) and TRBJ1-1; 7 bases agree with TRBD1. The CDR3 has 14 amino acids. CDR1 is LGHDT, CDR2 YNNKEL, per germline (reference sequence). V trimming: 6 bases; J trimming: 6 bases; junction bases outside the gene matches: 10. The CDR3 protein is CASRDTGAGPEAFF. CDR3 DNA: TGTGCCAGCAGGGATACAGGGGCGGGCCCTGAAGCTTTCTTT.

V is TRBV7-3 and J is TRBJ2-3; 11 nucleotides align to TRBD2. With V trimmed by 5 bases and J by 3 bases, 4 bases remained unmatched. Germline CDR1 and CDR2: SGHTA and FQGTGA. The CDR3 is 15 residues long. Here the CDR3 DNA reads TGTGCCAGCAGCGAACTAGCGGGGGTAACAGATACGCAGTATTTT. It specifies CASSELAGVTDTQYF.

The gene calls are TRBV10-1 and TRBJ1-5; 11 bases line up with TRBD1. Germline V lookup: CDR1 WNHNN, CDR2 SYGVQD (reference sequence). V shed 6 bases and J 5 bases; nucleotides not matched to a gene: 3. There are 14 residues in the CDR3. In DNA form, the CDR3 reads TGCGCCAGCAGCCAGGACAGGGGGCATCAGCCCCAGCATTTT. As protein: CASSQDRGHQPQHF.

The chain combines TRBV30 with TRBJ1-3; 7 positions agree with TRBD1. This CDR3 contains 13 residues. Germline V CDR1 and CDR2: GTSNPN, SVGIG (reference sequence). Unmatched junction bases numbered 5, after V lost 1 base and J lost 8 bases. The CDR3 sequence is CAWSAQQGYTIYF. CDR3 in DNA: TGTGCCTGGAGTGCTCAACAGGGGTACACCATATATTTT.

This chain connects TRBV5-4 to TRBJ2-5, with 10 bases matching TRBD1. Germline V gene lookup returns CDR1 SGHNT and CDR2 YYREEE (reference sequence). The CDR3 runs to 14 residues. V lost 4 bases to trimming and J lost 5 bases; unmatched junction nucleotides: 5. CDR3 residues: CASSQGTGAETQYF. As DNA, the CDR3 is TGTGCCAGCAGCCAGGGGACAGGGGCTGAGACCCAGTACTTC.

In DNA, the CDR3 is TGTGCCATCAGTGAACTTACAGGGGGCTATTCACCCCTCCACTTT. Its protein is CAISELTGGYSPLHF. The rearrangement uses TRBV10-3 and TRBJ1-6, with 9 bases aligning to TRBD1. CDR3 length: 15 amino acids. Germline CDR1 is ENHRY and CDR2 is SYGVKD. Germline trimming cut 3 bases from V and 8 bases from J; bases unmatched to any gene: 5.

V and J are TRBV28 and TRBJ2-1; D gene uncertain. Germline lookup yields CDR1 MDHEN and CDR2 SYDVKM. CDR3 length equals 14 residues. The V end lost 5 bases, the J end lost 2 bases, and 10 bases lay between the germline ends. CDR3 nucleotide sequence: TGTGCCAGCAGTGGACCATACGCCTACAATGAGCAGTTCTTC. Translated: CASSGPYAYNEQFF.

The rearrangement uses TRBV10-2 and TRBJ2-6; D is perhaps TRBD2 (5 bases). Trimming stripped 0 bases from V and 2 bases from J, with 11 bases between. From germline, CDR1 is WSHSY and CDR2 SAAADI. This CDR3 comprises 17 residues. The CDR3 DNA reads TGCGCCAGCAGTGAGTCAGAGGGAAAGACTGGGGCCAACGTCCTGACTTTC. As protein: CASSESEGKTGANVLTF.

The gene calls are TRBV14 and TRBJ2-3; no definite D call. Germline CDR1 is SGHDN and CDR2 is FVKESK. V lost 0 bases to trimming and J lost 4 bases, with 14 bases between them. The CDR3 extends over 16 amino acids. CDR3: CASSQEKSLDSDTQYF. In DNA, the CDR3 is TGTGCCAGCAGCCAAGAAAAGAGTCTAGACTCAGATACGCAGTATTTT. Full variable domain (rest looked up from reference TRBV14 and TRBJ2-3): EAGVTQFPSHSVIEKGQTVTLRCDPISGHDNLYWYRRVMGKEIKFLLHFVKESKQDESGMPNNRFLAERTGGTYSTLKVQPAELEDSGVYFCASSQEKSLDSDTQYFGPGTRLTVL.

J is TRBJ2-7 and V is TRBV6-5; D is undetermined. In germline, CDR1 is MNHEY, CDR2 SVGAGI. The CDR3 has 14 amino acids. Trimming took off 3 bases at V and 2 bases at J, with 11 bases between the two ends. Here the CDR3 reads CASSYTHLTYEQYF. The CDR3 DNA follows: TGTGCCAGCAGTTATACTCACCTAACCTACGAGCAGTACTTC.

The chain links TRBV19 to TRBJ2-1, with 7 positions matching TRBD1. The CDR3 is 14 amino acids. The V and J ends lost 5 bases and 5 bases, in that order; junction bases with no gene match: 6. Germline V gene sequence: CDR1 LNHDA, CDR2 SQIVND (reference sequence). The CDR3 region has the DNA TGTGCCAGTAGTCCAGGACAGGCGGACAATGAGCAGTTCTTC. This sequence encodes CASSPGQADNEQFF.

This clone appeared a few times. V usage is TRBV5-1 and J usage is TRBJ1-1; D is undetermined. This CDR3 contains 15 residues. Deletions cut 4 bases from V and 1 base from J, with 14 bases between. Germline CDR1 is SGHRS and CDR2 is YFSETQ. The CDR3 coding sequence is TGCGCCAGCAGCCTTACACGGGAAGGGAACACTGAAGCTTTCTTT. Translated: CASSLTREGNTEAFF. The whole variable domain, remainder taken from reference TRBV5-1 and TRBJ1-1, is KAGVTQTPRYLIKTRGQQVTLSCSPISGHRSVSWYQQTPGQGLQFLFEYFSETQRNKGNFPGRFSGRQFSNSRSEMNVSTLELGDSALYLCASSLTREGNTEAFFGQGTRLTVV.

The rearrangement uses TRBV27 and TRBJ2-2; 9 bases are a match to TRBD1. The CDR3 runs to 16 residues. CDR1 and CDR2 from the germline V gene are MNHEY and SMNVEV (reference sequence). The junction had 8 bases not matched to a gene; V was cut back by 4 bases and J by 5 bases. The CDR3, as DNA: TGTGCCAGCAGTTCAGGGACAGGGTGGATAACCGGGGAGCTGTTTTTT. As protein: CASSSGTGWITGELFF.

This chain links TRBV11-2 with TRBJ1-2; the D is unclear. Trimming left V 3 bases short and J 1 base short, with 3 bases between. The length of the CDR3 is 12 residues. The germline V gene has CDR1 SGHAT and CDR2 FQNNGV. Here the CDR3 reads CASSFNNYGYTF. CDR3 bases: TGTGCCAGCAGCTTTAATAACTATGGCTACACCTTC.

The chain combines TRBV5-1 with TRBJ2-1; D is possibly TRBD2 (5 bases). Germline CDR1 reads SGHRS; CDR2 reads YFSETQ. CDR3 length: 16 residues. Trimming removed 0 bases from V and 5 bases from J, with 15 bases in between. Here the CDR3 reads CASSLGPRTLNNEQFF. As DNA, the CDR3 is TGCGCCAGCAGCTTGGGCCCCCGGACTCTTAACAATGAGCAGTTCTTC.

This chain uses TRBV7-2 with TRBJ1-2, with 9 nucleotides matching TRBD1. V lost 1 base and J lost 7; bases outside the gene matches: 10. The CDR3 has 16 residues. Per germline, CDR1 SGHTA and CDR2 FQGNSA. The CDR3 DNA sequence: TGTGCCAGCAGCTTAGGCATGGGACCGGACAGGGGTGGCTACACCTTC. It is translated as CASSLGMGPDRGGYTF.

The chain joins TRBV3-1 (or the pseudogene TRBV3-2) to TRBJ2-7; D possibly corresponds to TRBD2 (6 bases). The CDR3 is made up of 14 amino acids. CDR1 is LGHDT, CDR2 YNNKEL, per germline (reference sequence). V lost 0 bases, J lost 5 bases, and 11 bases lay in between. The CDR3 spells CASSQDPGRNEQYF. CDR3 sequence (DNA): TGTGCCAGCAGCCAAGATCCAGGGAGGAACGAGCAGTACTTC.

For the CDR3, the DNA is TGTGCCAGCAGCCCTCAGGGGAACCGGGAGCCCCAGCATTTT. Translated, it gives CASSPQGNREPQHF. The rearrangement uses TRBV6-2 or TRBV6-3 and TRBJ1-5, with D tentatively TRBD1 (6 bases). Trimming shortened V by 6 bases and J by 8 bases, and 17 bases separated the two germline ends. The germline V gene has CDR1 MNHEY and CDR2 SVGEGT. This CDR3 region has 14 residues.

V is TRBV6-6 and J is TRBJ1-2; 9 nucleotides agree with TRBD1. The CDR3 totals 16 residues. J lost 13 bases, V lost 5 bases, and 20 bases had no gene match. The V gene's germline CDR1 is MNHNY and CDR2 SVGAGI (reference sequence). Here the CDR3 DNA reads TGTGCCAGCAGTCCCCTAAATCCCTACCTACAGGGGGCGGTCACCTTC. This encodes CASSPLNPYLQGAVTF.

The CDR3 DNA follows: TGTGCCAGTAGTATAACAGGCAACCCAACAGATACGCAGTATTTT. It translates to CASSITGNPTDTQYF. The rearrangement joins TRBV19 to TRBJ2-3; D is possibly TRBD1 (5 bases). The CDR3 spans 15 residues. The V end was cut by 2 bases, the J end by 3 bases, with 12 bases between. Germline V gives CDR1 LNHDA, CDR2 SQIVND (reference sequence). Variable domain in full (rest from reference TRBV19 and TRBJ2-3): DGGITQSPKYLFRKEGQNVTLSCEQNLNHDAMYWYRQDPGQGLRLIYYSQIVNDFQKGDIAEGYSVSREKKESFPLTVTSAQKNPTAFYLCASSITGNPTDTQYFGPGTRLTVL.

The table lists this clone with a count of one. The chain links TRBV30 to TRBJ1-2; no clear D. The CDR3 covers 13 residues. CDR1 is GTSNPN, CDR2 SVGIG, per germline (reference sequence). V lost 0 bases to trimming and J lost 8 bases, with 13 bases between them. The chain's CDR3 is CAWSVSSPGGYTF. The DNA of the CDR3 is TGTGCCTGGAGTGTATCCAGTCCTGGAGGCTACACCTTC.

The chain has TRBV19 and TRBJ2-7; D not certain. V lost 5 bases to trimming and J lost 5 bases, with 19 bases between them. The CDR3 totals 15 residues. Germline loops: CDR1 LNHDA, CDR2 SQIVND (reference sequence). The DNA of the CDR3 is TGTGCCAGTAGTCTAGGAAGTGCCGCTGGGGACGAGCAGTACTTC. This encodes CASSLGSAAGDEQYF.

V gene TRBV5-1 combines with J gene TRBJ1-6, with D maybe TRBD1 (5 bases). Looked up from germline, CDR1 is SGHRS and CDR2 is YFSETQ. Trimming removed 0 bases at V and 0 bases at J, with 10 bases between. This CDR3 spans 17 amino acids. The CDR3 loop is CASSLGVGGSYNSPLHF. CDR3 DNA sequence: TGCGCCAGCAGCTTGGGAGTCGGGGGCTCCTATAATTCACCCCTCCACTTT.

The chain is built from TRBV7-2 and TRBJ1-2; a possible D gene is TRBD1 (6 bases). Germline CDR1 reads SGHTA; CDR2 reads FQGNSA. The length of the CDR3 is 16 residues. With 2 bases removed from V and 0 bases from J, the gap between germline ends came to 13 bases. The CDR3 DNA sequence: TGTGCCAGCAGCTTAAACAGGGAGCGGACTAACTATGGCTACACCTTC. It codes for CASSLNRERTNYGYTF.

In DNA form, the CDR3 reads TGCGCCAGCAGCTATGGGATTGATGAAAAACTGTTTTTT. As protein: CASSYGIDEKLFF. This sequence joins TRBV5-1 and TRBJ1-4; D gene uncertain. This CDR3 has 13 amino acids. The germline CDR1 and CDR2 sequences are SGHRS and YFSETQ. V shed 3 bases and J shed 6 bases, with 9 bases lying between them.